This T cell receptor (beta chain) was identified during a study of cytomegalovirus exposure and HLA in healthy donors. This clone was picked up one time. What it binds is not known. All donors participated as healthy donors of bone marrow. Germline V gives CDR1 SGHTA, CDR2 FQGTGA. The V end was cut by 2 bases, the J end by 5 bases, with 16 bases between. The CDR3 spans 16 residues. General study points: Earlier findings revealed that most TCR beta V segments proved productive either about 87% or about 30% of the time. Excluded were some V segments that proved indistinguishable, including TRBV6-2 and TRBV6-3.

This PCR relied on a set of 60 Vbeta primers and 13 Jbeta primers. TCRdb's table, derived via immunoSEQ multiplex PCR, lists solely in-frame clones and lacks some. This sample carries over 90,000 clones, 70% to 90% of them seen once, and the ten largest clones take approximately 2.8%. The sequenced material came from PBMCs. The V and J genes are TRBV7-3 and TRBJ2-1; perhaps TRBD2 as D (5 bases). The clonotype was recovered from a man aged 40-49 years in good health and CMV-seronegative. CDR3 in DNA: TGTGCCAGCAGCTTATCCTCGTGGACTGGAAACAATGAGCAGTTCTTC. The encoded protein is CASSLSSWTGNNEQFF. The full variable domain, rest sourced from reference TRBV7-3 and TRBJ2-1, is GAGVSQTPSNKVTEKGKYVELRCDPISGHTALYWYRQSLGQGPEFLIYFQGTGAADDSGLPNDRFFAVRPEGSVSTLKIQRTERGDSAVYLCASSLSSWTGNNEQFFGPGTRLTVL.